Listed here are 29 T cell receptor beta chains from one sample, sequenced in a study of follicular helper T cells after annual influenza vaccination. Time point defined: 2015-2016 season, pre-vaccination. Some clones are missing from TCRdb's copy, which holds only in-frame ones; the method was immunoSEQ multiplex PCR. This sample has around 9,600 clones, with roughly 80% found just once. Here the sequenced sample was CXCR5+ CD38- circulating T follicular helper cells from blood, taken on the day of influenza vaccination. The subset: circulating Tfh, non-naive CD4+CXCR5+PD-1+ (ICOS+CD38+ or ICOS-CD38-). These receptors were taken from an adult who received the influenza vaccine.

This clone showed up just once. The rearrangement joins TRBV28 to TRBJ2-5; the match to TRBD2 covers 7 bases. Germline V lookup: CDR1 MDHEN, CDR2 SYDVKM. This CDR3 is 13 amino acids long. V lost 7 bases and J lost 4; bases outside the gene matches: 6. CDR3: CASKKTSRETQYF. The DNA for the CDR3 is TGTGCCAGCAAAAAGACTAGCAGAGAGACCCAGTACTTC. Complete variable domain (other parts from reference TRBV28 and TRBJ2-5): DVKVTQSSRYLVKRTGEKVFLECVQDMDHENMFWYRQDPGLGLRLIYFSYDVKMKEKGDIPEGYSVSREKKERFSLILESASTNQTSMYLCASKKTSRETQYFGPGTRLLVL.

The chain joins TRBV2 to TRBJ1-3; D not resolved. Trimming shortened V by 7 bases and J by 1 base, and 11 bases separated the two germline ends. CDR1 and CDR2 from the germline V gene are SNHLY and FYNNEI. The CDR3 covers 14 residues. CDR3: CASNAARSGNTIYF. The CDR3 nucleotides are TGTGCCAGCAACGCCGCCAGGTCTGGAAACACCATATATTTT.

The CDR3 nucleotides read TGTGCCAGCAGCTTGGCCATGGGACTAGCGATTGACGAGCAGTACTTC. The encoded protein is CASSLAMGLAIDEQYF. V gene TRBV7-8 combines with J gene TRBJ2-7; TRBD2 matches at 10 bases. V shed 3 bases, J shed 5 bases, and the junction held 10 bases outside the gene matches. CDR3 length equals 16 residues. Per germline, CDR1 SGHVS and CDR2 FQNEAQ.

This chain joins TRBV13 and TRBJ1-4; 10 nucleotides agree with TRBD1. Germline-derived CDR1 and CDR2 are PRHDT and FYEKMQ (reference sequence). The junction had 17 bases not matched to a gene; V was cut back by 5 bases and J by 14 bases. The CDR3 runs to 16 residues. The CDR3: CASSPRRGQGMRRLFF. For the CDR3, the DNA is TGTGCCAGCAGCCCCAGACGGGGACAGGGGATGAGAAGGCTGTTTTTT.

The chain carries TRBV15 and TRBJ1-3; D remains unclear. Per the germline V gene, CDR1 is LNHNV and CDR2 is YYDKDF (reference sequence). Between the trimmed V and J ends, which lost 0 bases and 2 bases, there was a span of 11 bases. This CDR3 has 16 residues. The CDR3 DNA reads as TGTGCCACCAGCAGAGAATACCCCCGCCCTGGAAACACCATATATTTT. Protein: CATSREYPRPGNTIYF.

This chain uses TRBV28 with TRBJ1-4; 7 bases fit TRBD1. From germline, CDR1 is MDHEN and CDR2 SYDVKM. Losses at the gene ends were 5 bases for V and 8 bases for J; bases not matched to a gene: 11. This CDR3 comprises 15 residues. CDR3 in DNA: TGTGCCAGCAGTCCAGGGGACAGTCAGGCCGAAAAACTGTTTTTT. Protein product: CASSPGDSQAEKLFF.

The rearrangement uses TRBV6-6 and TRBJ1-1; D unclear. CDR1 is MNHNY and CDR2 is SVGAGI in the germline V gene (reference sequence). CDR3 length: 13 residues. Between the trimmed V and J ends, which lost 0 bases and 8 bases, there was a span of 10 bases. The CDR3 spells CASSYSENSEAFF. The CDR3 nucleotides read TGTGCCAGCAGTTACTCGGAAAATTCGGAAGCTTTCTTT.

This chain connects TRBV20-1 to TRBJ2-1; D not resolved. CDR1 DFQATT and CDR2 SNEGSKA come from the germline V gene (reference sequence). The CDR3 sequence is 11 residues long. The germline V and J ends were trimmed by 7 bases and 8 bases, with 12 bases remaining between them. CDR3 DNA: TGCAGTGATCGGGCAAGGGATGAGCAGTTCTTC. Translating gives CSDRARDEQFF.

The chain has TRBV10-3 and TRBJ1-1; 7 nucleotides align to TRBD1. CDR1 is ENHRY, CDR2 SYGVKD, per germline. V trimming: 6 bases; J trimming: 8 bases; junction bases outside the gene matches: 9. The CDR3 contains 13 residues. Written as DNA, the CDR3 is TGTGCCATCAGGCAAACACAGGGGCCGGAAGCTTTCTTT. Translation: CAIRQTQGPEAFF.

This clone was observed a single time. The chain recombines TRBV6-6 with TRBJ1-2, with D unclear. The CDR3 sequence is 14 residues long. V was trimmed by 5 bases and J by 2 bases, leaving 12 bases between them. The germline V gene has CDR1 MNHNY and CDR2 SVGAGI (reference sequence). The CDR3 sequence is CASSNPGPNYGYTF. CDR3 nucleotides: TGTGCCAGCAGTAACCCCGGGCCCAACTATGGCTACACCTTC.

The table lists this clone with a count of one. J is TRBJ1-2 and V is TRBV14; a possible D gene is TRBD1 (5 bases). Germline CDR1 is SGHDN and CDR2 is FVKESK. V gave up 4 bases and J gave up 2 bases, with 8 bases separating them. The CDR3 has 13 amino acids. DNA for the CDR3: TGTGCCAGCAGCCCCCGGGACAACTATGGCTACACCTTC. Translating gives CASSPRDNYGYTF. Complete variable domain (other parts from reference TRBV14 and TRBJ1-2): EAGVTQFPSHSVIEKGQTVTLRCDPISGHDNLYWYRRVMGKEIKFLLHFVKESKQDESGMPNNRFLAERTGGTYSTLKVQPAELEDSGVYFCASSPRDNYGYTFGSGTRLTVV.

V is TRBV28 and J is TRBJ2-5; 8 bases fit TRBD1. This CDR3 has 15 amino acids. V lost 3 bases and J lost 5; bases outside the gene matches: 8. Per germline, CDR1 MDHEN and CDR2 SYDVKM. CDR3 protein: CASSFRSGGRETQYF. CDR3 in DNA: TGTGCCAGCAGTTTTAGGTCAGGGGGCCGGGAGACCCAGTACTTC.

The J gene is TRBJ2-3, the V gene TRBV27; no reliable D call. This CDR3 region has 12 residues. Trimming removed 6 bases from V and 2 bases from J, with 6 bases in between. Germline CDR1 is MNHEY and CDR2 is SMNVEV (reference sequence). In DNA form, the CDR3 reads TGTGCCAGCAGAGACCTCACAGATACGCAGTATTTT. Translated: CASRDLTDTQYF.

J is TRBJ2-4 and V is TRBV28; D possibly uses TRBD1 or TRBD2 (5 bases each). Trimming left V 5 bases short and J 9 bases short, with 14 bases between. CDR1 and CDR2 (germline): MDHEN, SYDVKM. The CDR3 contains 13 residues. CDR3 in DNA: TGTGCCAGCAGTCCGCAGGGACCCGGCATTCAGTACTTC. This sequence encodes CASSPQGPGIQYF.

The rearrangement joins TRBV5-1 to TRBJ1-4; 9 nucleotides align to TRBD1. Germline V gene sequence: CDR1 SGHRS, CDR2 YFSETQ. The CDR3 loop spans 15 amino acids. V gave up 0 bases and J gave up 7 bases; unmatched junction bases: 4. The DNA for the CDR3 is TGCGCCAGCAGCTTGGAGGGACAGGGTCGTGAAAAACTGTTTTTT. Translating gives CASSLEGQGREKLFF. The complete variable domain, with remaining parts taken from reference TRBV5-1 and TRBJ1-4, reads KAGVTQTPRYLIKTRGQQVTLSCSPISGHRSVSWYQQTPGQGLQFLFEYFSETQRNKGNFPGRFSGRQFSNSRSEMNVSTLELGDSALYLCASSLEGQGREKLFFGSGTQLSVL.

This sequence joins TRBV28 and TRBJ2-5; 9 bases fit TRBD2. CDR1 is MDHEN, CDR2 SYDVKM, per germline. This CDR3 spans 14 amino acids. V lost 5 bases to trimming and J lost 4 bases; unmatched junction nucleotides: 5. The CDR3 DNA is TGTGCCAGCAGTACTATAGCGGGAGTAGAGACCCAGTACTTC. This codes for CASSTIAGVETQYF.

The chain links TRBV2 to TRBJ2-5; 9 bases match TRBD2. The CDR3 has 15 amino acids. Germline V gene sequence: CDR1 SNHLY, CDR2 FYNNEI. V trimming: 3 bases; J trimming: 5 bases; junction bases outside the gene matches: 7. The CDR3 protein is CASSEASGRIETQYF. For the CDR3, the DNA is TGTGCCAGCAGTGAGGCCAGCGGGAGGATCGAGACCCAGTACTTC.

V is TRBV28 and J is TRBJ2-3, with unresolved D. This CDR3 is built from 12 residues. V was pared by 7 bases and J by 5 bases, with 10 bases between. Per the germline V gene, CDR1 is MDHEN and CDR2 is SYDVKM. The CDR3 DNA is TGTGCCAGCACTTCTGGCCGAGATACGCAGTATTTT. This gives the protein CASTSGRDTQYF.

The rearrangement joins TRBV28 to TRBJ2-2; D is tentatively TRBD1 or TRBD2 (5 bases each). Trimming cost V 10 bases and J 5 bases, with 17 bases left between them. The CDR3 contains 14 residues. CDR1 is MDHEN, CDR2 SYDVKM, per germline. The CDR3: CATFGTVLTGELFF. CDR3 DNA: TGTGCCACCTTCGGGACGGTATTAACCGGGGAGCTGTTTTTT.

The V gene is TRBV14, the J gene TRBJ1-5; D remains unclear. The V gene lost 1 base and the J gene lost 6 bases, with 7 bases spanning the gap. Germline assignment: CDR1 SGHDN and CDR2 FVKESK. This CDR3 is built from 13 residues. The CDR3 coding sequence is TGTGCCAGCAGCCAAGCTATGGGTCAGCCCCAGCATTTT. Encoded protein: CASSQAMGQPQHF.

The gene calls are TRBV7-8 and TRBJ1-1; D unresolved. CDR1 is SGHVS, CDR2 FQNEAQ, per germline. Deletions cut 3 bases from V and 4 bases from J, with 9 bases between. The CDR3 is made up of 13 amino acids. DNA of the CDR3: TGTGCCAGCAGCTTTATTGACGGCACTGAAGCTTTCTTT. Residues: CASSFIDGTEAFF.

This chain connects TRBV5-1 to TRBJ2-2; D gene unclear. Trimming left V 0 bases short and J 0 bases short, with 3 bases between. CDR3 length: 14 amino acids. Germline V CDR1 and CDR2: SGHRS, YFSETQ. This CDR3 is CASSLVANTGELFF. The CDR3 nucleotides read TGCGCCAGCAGCTTGGTAGCGAACACCGGGGAGCTGTTTTTT.

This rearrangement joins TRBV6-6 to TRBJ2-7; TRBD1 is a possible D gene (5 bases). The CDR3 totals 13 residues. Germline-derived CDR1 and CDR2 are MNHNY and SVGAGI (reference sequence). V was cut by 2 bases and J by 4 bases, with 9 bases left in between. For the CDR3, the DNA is TGTGCCAGCAGTTACGGGGCAGGGTACGAGCAGTACTTC. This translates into CASSYGAGYEQYF.

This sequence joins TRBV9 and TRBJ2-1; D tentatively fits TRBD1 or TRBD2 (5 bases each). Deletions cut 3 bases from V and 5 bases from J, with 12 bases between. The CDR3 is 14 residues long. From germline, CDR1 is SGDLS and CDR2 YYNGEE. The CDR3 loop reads CASSAGTFNNEQFF. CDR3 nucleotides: TGTGCCAGCAGCGCCGGGACCTTTAACAATGAGCAGTTCTTC.

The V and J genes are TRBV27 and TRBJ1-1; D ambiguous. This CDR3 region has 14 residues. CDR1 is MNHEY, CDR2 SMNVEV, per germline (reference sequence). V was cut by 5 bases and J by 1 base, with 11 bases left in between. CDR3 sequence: CASSPRTANTEAFF. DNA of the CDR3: TGTGCCAGCAGTCCCCGGACGGCGAACACTGAAGCTTTCTTT.

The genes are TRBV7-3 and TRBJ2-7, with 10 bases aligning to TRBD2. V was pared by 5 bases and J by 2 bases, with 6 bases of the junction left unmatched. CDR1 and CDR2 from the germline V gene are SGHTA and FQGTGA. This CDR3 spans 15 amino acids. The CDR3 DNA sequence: TGTGCCAGCAGCCGGACTAGCGGCTCTGCCTACGAGCAGTACTTC. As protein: CASSRTSGSAYEQYF.

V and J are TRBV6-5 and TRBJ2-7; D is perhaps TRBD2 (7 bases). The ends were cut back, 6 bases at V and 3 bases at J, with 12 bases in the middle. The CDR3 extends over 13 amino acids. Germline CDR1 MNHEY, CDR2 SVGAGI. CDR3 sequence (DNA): TGTGCCAGCAGCCGGGGGGCGTACTACGAGCAGTACTTC. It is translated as CASSRGAYYEQYF.

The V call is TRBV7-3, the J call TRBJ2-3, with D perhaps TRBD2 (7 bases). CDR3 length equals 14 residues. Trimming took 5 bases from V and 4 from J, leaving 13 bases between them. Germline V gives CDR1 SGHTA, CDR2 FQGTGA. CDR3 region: CASSQGGVADTQYF. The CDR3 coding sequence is TGTGCCAGCAGCCAAGGGGGGGTGGCAGATACGCAGTATTTT.

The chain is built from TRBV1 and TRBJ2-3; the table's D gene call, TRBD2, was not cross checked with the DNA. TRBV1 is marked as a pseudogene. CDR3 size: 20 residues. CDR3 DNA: TGCACCAGCAGCCAAGCCCCCAAATGGACTAGCGGGAAAGTTGCAGATACGCAGTATTTT. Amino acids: CTSSQAPKWTSGKVADTQYF.